This record concerns one T cell receptor (beta chain) sequence. Everyone who took part was roughly 18 to 89 years old, and they came from 24 US areas. This record belongs to a study of blood T cell repertoires in COVID-19. Method: immunoSEQ multiplex PCR; TCRdb's copy keeps in-frame clones and lacks some. The sample consists of around 190,000 clones, roughly 82% of them appearing once. The CDR3 is 15 amino acids. Germline CDR1 and CDR2: KGHSH and LQKENI. Germline trimming cut 3 bases from V and 4 bases from J; bases unmatched to any gene: 3. This receptor was obtained from a man aged 35 to 55 with acute COVID-19. The chain is built from TRBV18 and TRBJ2-1; 10 bases agree with TRBD2. The sample comprised PBMCs or T cells enriched from blood (not recorded which). This CDR3 is CASSPGLASYNEQFF. The CDR3 region has the DNA TGTGCCAGCTCACCGGGACTAGCGTCTTACAATGAGCAGTTCTTC.